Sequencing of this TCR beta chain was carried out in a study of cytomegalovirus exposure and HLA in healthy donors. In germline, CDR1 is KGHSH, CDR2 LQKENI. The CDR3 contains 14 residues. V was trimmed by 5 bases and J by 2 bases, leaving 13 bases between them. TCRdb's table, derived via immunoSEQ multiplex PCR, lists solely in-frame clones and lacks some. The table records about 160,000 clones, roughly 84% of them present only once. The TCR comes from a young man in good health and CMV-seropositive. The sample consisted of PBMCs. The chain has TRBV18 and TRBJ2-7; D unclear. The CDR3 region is CASSMTTLTYEQYF. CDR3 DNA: TGTGCCAGCTCAATGACAACGCTTACCTACGAGCAGTACTTC.